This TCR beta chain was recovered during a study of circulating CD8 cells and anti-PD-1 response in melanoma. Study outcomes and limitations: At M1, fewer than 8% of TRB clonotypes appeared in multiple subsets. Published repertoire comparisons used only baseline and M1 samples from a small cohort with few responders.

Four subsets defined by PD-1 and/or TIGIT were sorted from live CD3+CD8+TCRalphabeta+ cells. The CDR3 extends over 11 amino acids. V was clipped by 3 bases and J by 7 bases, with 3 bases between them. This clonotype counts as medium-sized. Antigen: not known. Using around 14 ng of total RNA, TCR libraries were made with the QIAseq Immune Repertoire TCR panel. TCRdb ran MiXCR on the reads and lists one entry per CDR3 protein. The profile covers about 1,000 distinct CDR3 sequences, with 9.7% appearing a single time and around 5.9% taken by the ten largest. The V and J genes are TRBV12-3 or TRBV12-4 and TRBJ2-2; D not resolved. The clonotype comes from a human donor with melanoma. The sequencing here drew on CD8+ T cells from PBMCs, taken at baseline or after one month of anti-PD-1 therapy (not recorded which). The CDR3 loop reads CASSLIGELFF. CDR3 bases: TGTGCCAGCAGTTTGATCGGGGAGCTGTTTTTT.